This T cell receptor beta chain originates from a study of siplizumab effects on memory and regulatory T cells (dated by TCRdb to the late 2010s). Background on the whole study: The study examined how the anti-CD2 antibody siplizumab affects alloreactive T-cell subsets in allogeneic mixed lymphocyte reactions built from human PBMCs.

The CDR1 and CDR2 encoded by the germline V gene are SGDLS and YYNGEE. V has 3 bases trimmed and J has 8 bases trimmed; junction bases matching no gene number 20. The CDR3 starts with the cysteine, ends with the phenylalanine, and has 18 residues. Only the CDR3 portion is preserved as DNA: 54 bases, with reading frame beginning at the first base. The receptor library was made with the immunoSEQ multiplex PCR assay. Approximately 93,000 TCR templates per sample were assayed by the deep sequencing platform. Genomic DNA extracted from sorted T cells was used for TCRbeta CDR3 sequencing. Under the source paper's analysis protocol: Clonal analysis of TCRbeta CDR3 data was done in the R programming language. Alloreactive CD4+ and CD8+ clones were identified by comparing unstimulated samples to CFSE-low samples taken after the reaction. Alloreactive CD4+ clones were assigned to regulatory or non-regulatory origin by matching sequences to sorted unstimulated Treg and non-Treg repertoires. What TCRdb holds here is the immuneACCESS table cut down to in-frame rearrangements. Part of the clones is not present; checked against another copy, under half of the missing clones reflect an unresolved V gene, and the others are unexplained. That table is the source of V, J and clone size, and D and trimming were worked out from the DNA. The sample data list some 100,000 clones, and about 93% of these were observed just once. About 0.6% of the sample is in the top ten clones.

Study-wide findings and limitations: Whether proliferating Tregs from siplizumab cultures were suppressive was not functionally confirmed. Compared with memory T cells, unstimulated naive T cells appeared more diverse, and naive cells seemed to make a substantial contribution to the alloresponse. Among mappable alloreactive CD4+ clones, an average Treg-derived fraction of about 69% was observed with siplizumab, compared with more than 25% in control reactions. For roughly 80-97% of proliferating CD4+ or CD8+ clones, no naive or memory phenotype could be assigned. The cumulative frequency of alloreactive sequences traceable to unstimulated CD4+ memory T cells was significantly reduced by siplizumab. Because sequences below about 10^-5 frequency were poorly captured, only a minor fraction of alloreactive clones could be mapped to unstimulated subsets.

Sorted unstimulated T cells and proliferating T cells recovered from mixed lymphocyte reactions were subjected to TCRbeta CDR3 sequencing. Fresh whole blood from 9 to 10 HLA-typed healthy donors served as the source for isolating PBMCs. Unstimulated CD4+ regulatory T cells were FACS-sorted to map the origin of alloreactive clones. Turning to this clone: Its specific antigen is unknown. Per-base quality was not reported, and no clone a single base away is much larger than it.

This clonotype originated in a human donor in good health. Recombination joined TRBV9 with TRBJ2-1; 7 central bases correspond to TRBD2. Specimen: Tregs sorted from blood. Read as DNA, the sequence is TGTGCCAGCAGCGCCCTAGCGCCTAGCGGTCGACTCATCCATGAGCAGTTCTTC. Its protein product is CASSALAPSGRLIHEQFF.